One sample yielded the 12 T cell receptor beta chains listed below, sequenced in a study of T cell responses to AZD1222 COVID-19 vaccine (dated by TCRdb to 2020 to 2023). Receptor libraries were prepared by the immunoSEQ multiplex PCR assay. As stored in TCRdb, this immuneACCESS dataset retains in-frame rearrangements with V and J assigned. A fraction of the clones does not appear; measured against another copy, unresolved V genes explain less than half of the discrepancy, and the remainder lacks a known reason. The sample table records 95,000 to 110,000 clones; around 90% of these occur just once. The top ten clones comprise 20% to 25% of the sample. In light of the paper, this sample's time point label describes: baseline before first vaccination. Sequenced material: peripheral blood, taken on day 0 of AZD1222 vaccination. These receptors were collected from an adult in good health.

V gene TRBV6-5 combines with J gene TRBJ2-3; TRBD2 is a possible D gene (6 bases). The CDR3 consists of 14 residues. Germline V CDR1 and CDR2: MNHEY, SVGAGI. V was pared by 0 bases and J by 6 bases, with 10 bases between. The CDR3 bases are TGTGCCAGCAGTTACTCGGGACTTCACGATACGCAGTATTTT. Translating it yields CASSYSGLHDTQYF.

The J gene is TRBJ2-7, the V gene TRBV7-9; D is unresolved. The CDR3 totals 12 residues. The ends were cut back, 3 bases at V and 2 bases at J, with 5 bases in the middle. The germline V gene has CDR1 SEHNR and CDR2 FQNEAQ (reference sequence). The CDR3 DNA reads TGTGCCAGCAGCTTGGCAGCCTACGAGCAGTACTTC. This sequence encodes CASSLAAYEQYF.

This clone was picked up one time. The V gene is TRBV9, the J gene TRBJ2-5; D remains ambiguous. V lost 0 bases and J lost 4, with 10 bases in between. The germline CDR1 and CDR2 sequences are SGDLS and YYNGEE. The CDR3 consists of 14 residues. The CDR3 coding sequence is TGTGCCAGCAGCGTAGGGGTAGATGGAGAGACCCAGTACTTC. Its translation is CASSVGVDGETQYF.

This chain uses TRBV7-2 with TRBJ1-3; TRBD1 might be the D (5 bases). The ends were cut back, 1 base at V and 0 bases at J, with 7 bases in the middle. CDR3 length: 15 residues. Germline assignment: CDR1 SGHTA and CDR2 FQGNSA. CDR3 loop: CASSLGDYSGNTIYF. CDR3 nucleotide sequence: TGTGCCAGCAGCTTAGGGGACTACTCTGGAAACACCATATATTTT.

The chain has TRBV7-2 and TRBJ2-2, with D hard to call. There are 14 residues in the CDR3. Trimming cost V 3 bases and J 1 base, with 6 bases left between them. Looked up from germline, CDR1 is SGHTA and CDR2 is FQGNSA. Here the CDR3 DNA reads TGTGCCAGCAGCTTGAGCGAGAACACCGGGGAGCTGTTTTTT. It encodes CASSLSENTGELFF.

The chain is built from TRBV6-2 or TRBV6-3 and TRBJ2-7; D is undetermined. CDR1 is MNHEY, CDR2 SVGEGT, per germline. Trimming took off 2 bases at V and 7 bases at J, with 6 bases between the two ends. This CDR3 has 11 residues. The DNA for the CDR3 is TGTGCCAGCAGTTACATGGGGGAGCAGTACTTC. Translated, it gives CASSYMGEQYF.

The chain uses TRBV11-1 and TRBJ2-1, with a tentative D call TRBD1 (7 bases). Trimming took 5 bases from V and 1 from J, leaving 9 bases between them. The CDR3 is 14 residues long. Germline V lookup: CDR1 SGHAT, CDR2 FQDESV (reference sequence). CDR3 in DNA: TGTGCCAGCAGCCCAGGGGGGTCCTACAATGAGCAGTTCTTC. As protein: CASSPGGSYNEQFF.

This chain joins TRBV27 and TRBJ1-2, with D tentatively TRBD1 (5 bases). In germline, CDR1 is MNHEY, CDR2 SMNVEV (reference sequence). Trimming pared 6 bases from V and 0 bases from J, leaving 14 bases between. The CDR3 totals 15 residues. The CDR3 region has the DNA TGTGCCAGCAGCCCCAGGTTAGGGGCTAACTATGGCTACACCTTC. Translated, it gives CASSPRLGANYGYTF.

The J gene is TRBJ2-7, the V gene TRBV5-4, with 11 positions matching TRBD1. The CDR3 is 13 amino acids. In germline, CDR1 is SGHNT, CDR2 YYREEE (reference sequence). The V and J ends lost 5 bases and 2 bases, in that order; junction bases with no gene match: 0. CDR3 sequence reads: CASRGQGAYEQYF. CDR3 nucleotide sequence: TGTGCCAGCAGGGGACAGGGGGCCTACGAGCAGTACTTC.

The J gene is TRBJ2-7, the V gene TRBV3-1 (or the pseudogene TRBV3-2), with a tentative D call TRBD2 (5 bases). This CDR3 region has 14 residues. Germline V lookup: CDR1 LGHDT, CDR2 YNNKEL (reference sequence). V was clipped by 4 bases and J by 4 bases, with 14 bases between them. The CDR3 loop reads CASSPTYSGYEQYF. In DNA, the CDR3 is TGTGCCAGCAGCCCGACCTACTCGGGGTACGAGCAGTACTTC.

A word on this clone: Distinct nucleotide sequences in the sample also encode this CDR3. V gene TRBV7-2 combines with J gene TRBJ1-2, with TRBD1 as a possible D gene (5 bases). The V and J ends lost 3 bases and 1 base respectively, with 9 bases between them. The length of the CDR3 is 14 residues. CDR1 is SGHTA, CDR2 FQGNSA, per germline. This CDR3 reads CASSLGGSNYGYTF. CDR3 bases: TGTGCCAGCAGCTTGGGGGGAAGTAACTATGGCTACACCTTC.

The table lists this clone with a count of one. The chain joins TRBV29-1 to TRBJ2-1; D call uncertain. Germline assignment: CDR1 SQVTM and CDR2 ANQGSEA. There are 15 residues in the CDR3. The V end was cut by 4 bases, the J end by 0 bases, with 13 bases between. DNA of the CDR3: TGCAGCGTTGTTGGGATTTTTAGCTCCTACAATGAGCAGTTCTTC. This translates into CSVVGIFSSYNEQFF.